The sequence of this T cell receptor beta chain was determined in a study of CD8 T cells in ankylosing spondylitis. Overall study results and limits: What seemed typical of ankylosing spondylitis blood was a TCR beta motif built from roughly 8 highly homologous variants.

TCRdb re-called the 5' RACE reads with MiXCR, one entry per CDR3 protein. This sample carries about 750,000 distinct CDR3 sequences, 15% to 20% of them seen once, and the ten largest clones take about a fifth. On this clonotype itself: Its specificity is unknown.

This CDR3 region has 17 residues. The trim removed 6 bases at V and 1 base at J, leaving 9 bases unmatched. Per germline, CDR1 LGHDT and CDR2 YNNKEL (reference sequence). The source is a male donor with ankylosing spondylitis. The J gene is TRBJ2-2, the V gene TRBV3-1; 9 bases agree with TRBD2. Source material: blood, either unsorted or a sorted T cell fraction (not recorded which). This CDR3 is CASSPAGLAKNTGELFF. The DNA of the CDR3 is TGTGCCAGCAGTCCGGCGGGACTAGCAAAGAACACCGGGGAGCTGTTTTTT. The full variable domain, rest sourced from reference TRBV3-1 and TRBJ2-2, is DTAVSQTPKYLVTQMGNDKSIKCEQNLGHDTMYWYKQDSKKFLKIMFSYNNKELIINETVPNRFSPKSPDKAHLNLHINSLELGDSAVYFCASSPAGLAKNTGELFFGEGSRLTVL.